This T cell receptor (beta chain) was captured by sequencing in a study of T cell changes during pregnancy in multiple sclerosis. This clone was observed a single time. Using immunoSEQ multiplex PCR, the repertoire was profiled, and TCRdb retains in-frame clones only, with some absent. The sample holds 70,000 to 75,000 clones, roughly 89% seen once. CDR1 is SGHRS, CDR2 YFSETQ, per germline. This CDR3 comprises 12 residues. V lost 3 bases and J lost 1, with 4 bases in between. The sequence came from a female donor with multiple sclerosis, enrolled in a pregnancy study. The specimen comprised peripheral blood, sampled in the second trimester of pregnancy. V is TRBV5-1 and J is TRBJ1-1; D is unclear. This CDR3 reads CASSSGNTEAFF. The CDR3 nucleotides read TGCGCCAGCAGCTCGGGGAACACTGAAGCTTTCTTT.